This TCR beta chain was sequenced for a study of cytomegalovirus exposure and HLA in healthy donors. V lost 5 bases and J 0 bases, leaving 14 bases between the germline ends. From germline, CDR1 is LNHDA and CDR2 SQIVND (reference sequence). The CDR3 extends over 16 amino acids. Study-level results: Later, an analysis found that common viral pathogens appeared to be linked with several of the most significant clusters.

In regard to this clone: Its specificity is unknown.

The PCR was carried out with 60 Vbeta primers and 13 Jbeta primers. Authors' analysis steps: Counted up in a later analysis, unique TCR beta chains came to some 72 million, with around 10 million shared. Assay used: immunoSEQ multiplex PCR; TCRdb lists only in-frame clones, some missing. Clonal size and the V and J genes are those of that table, whereas D and trimming came from the DNA. The table lists about 190,000 clones, approximately 86% of them singletons. The specimen sequenced was PBMCs. The source of this sequence is a woman aged 30 to 39 in good health and CMV-seronegative. V usage is TRBV19 and J usage is TRBJ2-1; possibly TRBD2 for D (6 bases). CDR3 nucleotides: TGTGCCAGTAGTTGGGGGGTAGCGAGCTCCTACAATGAGCAGTTCTTC. Translation: CASSWGVASSYNEQFF.